Listed below are T cell receptor beta chains from one sample, sequenced in a study of CD4+ T cells in melanoma. Data came from immunoSEQ multiplex PCR; TCRdb stores just in-frame clones and leaves some out. Of some 13,000 clones listed, 70% to 80% are singletons. Sequencing input: cells from a culture (not recorded whether cultured in vitro). These receptor sequences come from a human donor with melanoma. The CDR3 runs from the conserved cysteine through the conserved F or W. A D gene is named only where the DNA matches it firmly. Size tells how often a clone was seen (once, few, many) or the class of an expanded clone, and some rows leave it out.

d_call: TRBD1
v_call: TRBV6-5
clone_size: NA
j_call: TRBJ1-1
cdr3_aa: CASSYPTGGIPEAFF
cdr3_nt: TGTGCCAGCAGTTACCCCACAGGGGGGATCCCTGAAGCTTTCTTT

d_call: NA
v_call: TRBV2
clone_size: NA
j_call: TRBJ2-1
cdr3_aa: CASRREDTGINEQFF
cdr3_nt: TGTGCCAGCAGAAGGGAGGATACGGGGATCAATGAGCAGTTCTTC

d_call: NA
v_call: TRBV5-1
clone_size: NA
j_call: TRBJ2-2
cdr3_aa: CASSADRPWTGELFF
cdr3_nt: TGCGCCAGCAGCGCCGACAGGCCCTGGACCGGGGAGCTGTTTTTT

d_call: NA
v_call: TRBV12-5
clone_size: once
j_call: TRBJ1-3
cdr3_aa: CASGQPGNTIYF
cdr3_nt: TGTGCTAGTGGTCAACCTGGAAACACCATATATTTT

d_call: NA
v_call: TRBV15
clone_size: once
j_call: TRBJ2-3
cdr3_aa: CATSREMGGPDTQYF
cdr3_nt: TGTGCCACCAGCAGAGAAATGGGTGGGCCAGATACGCAGTATTTT

d_call: NA
v_call: TRBV6-5
clone_size: NA
j_call: TRBJ1-4
cdr3_aa: CASSYSREGPNEKLFF
cdr3_nt: TGTGCCAGCAGTTACTCGCGGGAGGGTCCTAATGAAAAACTGTTTTTT

d_call: NA
v_call: TRBV5-4
clone_size: NA
j_call: TRBJ2-2
cdr3_aa: CASSSSGRRDAGELFF
cdr3_nt: TGTGCCAGCAGCTCCTCGGGGCGCCGGGACGCCGGGGAGCTGTTTTTT

d_call: NA
v_call: TRBV7-6
clone_size: NA
j_call: TRBJ1-4
cdr3_aa: CASSPGRHISNEKLFF
cdr3_nt: TGTGCCAGCAGCCCAGGCAGGCACATTTCTAATGAAAAACTGTTTTTT

d_call: NA
v_call: TRBV29-1
clone_size: NA
j_call: TRBJ2-3
cdr3_aa: CSGGDKLVLDTQYF
cdr3_nt: TGCAGCGGGGGGGACAAACTAGTACTAGATACGCAGTATTTT

d_call: NA
v_call: TRBV6-6
clone_size: once
j_call: TRBJ1-2
cdr3_aa: CASTIKGVGDYGYTF
cdr3_nt: TGTGCCAGCACTATAAAGGGGGTAGGGGACTATGGCTACACCTTC

d_call: NA
v_call: TRBV2
clone_size: NA
j_call: TRBJ2-7
cdr3_aa: CASSVPYYKSDYEQYF
cdr3_nt: TGTGCCAGCAGTGTACCCTATTATAAGTCGGACTACGAGCAGTACTTC

d_call: NA
v_call: TRBV19
clone_size: NA
j_call: TRBJ1-1
cdr3_aa: CASSLTGWMNTEAFF
cdr3_nt: TGTGCCAGTAGTCTAACCGGCTGGATGAACACTGAAGCTTTCTTT

d_call: NA
v_call: TRBV19
clone_size: NA
j_call: TRBJ1-1
cdr3_aa: CASSIEKQAEAFF
cdr3_nt: TGTGCCAGTAGTATAGAAAAACAGGCTGAAGCTTTCTTT

d_call: NA
v_call: TRBV2
clone_size: NA
j_call: TRBJ2-3
cdr3_aa: CASRVHTTSTDTQYF
cdr3_nt: TGTGCCAGCAGAGTTCACACGACTAGCACAGATACGCAGTATTTT

d_call: TRBD1
v_call: TRBV10-3
clone_size: NA
j_call: TRBJ2-2
cdr3_aa: CAISEMGVESGTGGELFF
cdr3_nt: TGTGCCATCAGTGAGATGGGGGTTGAGTCCGGGACAGGCGGGGAGCTGTTTTTT

d_call: NA
v_call: TRBV15
clone_size: NA
j_call: TRBJ2-7
cdr3_aa: CATSRGGGGATYEQYF
cdr3_nt: TGTGCCACCAGCAGAGGGGGCGGGGGCGCAACCTACGAGCAGTACTTC

d_call: NA
v_call: TRBV15
clone_size: NA
j_call: TRBJ1-1
cdr3_aa: CATSRDWGAAAFF
cdr3_nt: TGTGCCACCAGCAGAGATTGGGGGGCAGCAGCTTTCTTT

d_call: NA
v_call: TRBV9
clone_size: NA
j_call: TRBJ1-1
cdr3_aa: CASKRGIDTEAFF
cdr3_nt: TGTGCCAGCAAGAGGGGCATCGACACTGAAGCTTTCTTT

d_call: NA
v_call: TRBV6-5
clone_size: NA
j_call: TRBJ1-4
cdr3_aa: CASSYTDTSNEKLFF
cdr3_nt: TGTGCCAGCAGTTACACGGACACATCTAATGAAAAACTGTTTTTT

d_call: NA
v_call: TRBV15
clone_size: NA
j_call: TRBJ2-1
cdr3_aa: CATSRGVSSYNEQFF
cdr3_nt: TGTGCCACCAGCAGAGGAGTTAGCTCCTACAATGAGCAGTTCTTC

d_call: NA
v_call: TRBV9
clone_size: NA
j_call: TRBJ2-3
cdr3_aa: CASSNRDSLDTQYF
cdr3_nt: TGTGCCAGCAGCAATCGGGACTCGCTAGATACGCAGTATTTT

d_call: NA
v_call: TRBV7-3
clone_size: NA
j_call: TRBJ1-5
cdr3_aa: CASSLRDNQPQHF
cdr3_nt: TGTGCCAGCAGCTTAAGGGACAATCAGCCCCAGCATTTT

d_call: TRBD1
v_call: TRBV29-1
clone_size: NA
j_call: TRBJ1-2
cdr3_aa: CSVSRTGGYTF
cdr3_nt: TGCAGCGTTTCCCGGACAGGCGGCTACACCTTC

d_call: NA
v_call: TRBV5-1
clone_size: NA
j_call: TRBJ1-6
cdr3_aa: CASSPGGAQSSYNSPLHF
cdr3_nt: TGCGCCAGCAGCCCGGGAGGGGCTCAGAGCTCCTATAATTCACCCCTCCACTTT